This T cell receptor (beta chain) appears in the sequencing data of a study of glioma-infiltrating T cells. As regards this clonotype: Its cognate antigen is unknown. This may arise from a read error, as a much more abundant clone is one base away.

Amplification of TCR alpha and beta CDR3 regions from RNA used iRepertoire nested multiplex PCR. Input was roughly 95-400 ng of tissue mRNA or PBMC total RNA. TCRdb reprocessed the multiplex PCR reads with MiXCR, giving one entry per CDR3 protein. The sample holds 150,000 or so distinct CDR3 sequences; around 42% are singletons and the top ten take around 18%. Trimming removed 11 bases from V and 5 bases from J; junction bases left unmatched: 9. This CDR3 spans 13 amino acids. From germline, CDR1 is MNHNS and CDR2 SASEGT. Broader study findings: Only very few CDR3 sequences appeared in both tissue and blood. Non-neoplastic patients had below-expected tissue-blood divergence, while all gliomas exceeded expectation.

Sequencing was performed on glioma tissue, nonneoplastic brain tissue, or PBMCs (not recorded which). The chain uses TRBV6-1 and TRBJ2-1; 7 bases map to TRBD2. The receptor's source is a human donor with low-grade glioma or glioblastoma, undergoing nonglioma brain surgery, or in good health (not recorded which). The DNA for the CDR3 is TGTGCCTGTGGTGCTAGCGGTCACAATGAGCAGTTCTTC. Amino acid sequence: CACGASGHNEQFF.